This T cell receptor (beta chain) emerged from a study of shared clonotypes between healthy human individuals (dated by TCRdb to 2020 to 2022). In terms of the full investigation: The cohort included three men and a couple of women between 18 and 49 years of age. For each donor, three plates each were used for CD4 naive and CD4 memory, two plates were used for CD8 naive, and one plate was used for CD8 memory. To estimate repertoire size and how much clonotype sharing occurs between individuals, the study deeply sequenced the blood TCR repertoires of five healthy adults. To increase sequencing depth and limit assay-specific biases, different laboratories used diverse techniques to prepare libraries and sequence TCR repertoires. Each donor's leukapheresis produced roughly between roughly 0.85 and 9.5 billion PBMCs. General study outcomes and caveats: Naive subsets generally had larger estimated clonotype richness than memory subsets did. Because the study included only a small number of donors, the genetic and exposure-history diversity represented was limited. Rarefaction of sorted-subset datasets indicated incomplete sequencing despite the large sequencing depth. Sampling was restricted to blood, and TCR repertoires in tissues likely differ from the TCR repertoires found in blood. Pairwise subsampling led to the expectation that sequencing depth would affect the degree of clonotype sharing among donors. Approximately 5% of naive CD4, 3.5% of naive CD8, approximately 2% of memory CD4, and around 0.42% of memory CD8 clonotypes were shared across a few donors. Compared with non-shared clonotypes, clonotypes shared by all four sorted-subset donors had higher generation probabilities.

About this clone: This receptor's antigen is unknown. It has no much larger one-base neighbor in the sample; base qualities were not kept.

From the germline V gene, CDR1 is SGHTA and CDR2 is FQGTGA. V and J are trimmed by 5 bases and 5 bases, and the gene matches miss 8 bases of the junction. From its cysteine to its phenylalanine, the CDR3 spans 15 amino acids. Only CDR3 DNA remains: 45 bases, in frame from the first base. The donors were healthy, HIV-negative adults with no recently reported acute infections or vaccinations. Only Caucasian adults living in Nashville, Tennessee, USA were represented among the donors. The CD8 memory samples were a combination of magnetically selected CD45RO+ cells and CCR7-negative CD45RA+ effector memory (TemRA) cells. Blood was obtained by leukapheresis, after which PBMCs were separated by Ficoll-Histopaque density gradient centrifugation and cryopreserved in liquid nitrogen vapor phase. Analytical flow cytometry was used to check the purity and quantity of each magnetically sorted T cell population. From each sorted fraction, genomic DNA was isolated and quantified by UV absorbance on a Nanodrop 2000c.

Using the deep immunoSEQ assay, TCR CDR3 regions were amplified from genomic DNA by multiplex PCR. Extracted genomic DNA from each cell subset was distributed evenly across all wells of several immunoSEQ 96-well plates, and each plate was treated as a replicate. For sorted subsets, each replicate PCR was loaded with about 0.2 ug genomic DNA, equivalent to approximately 27,000 T cell genomes. Purified libraries were quantified with a Qubit 3.0 fluorometer, sized on a Bioanalyzer 2100, and re-quantified with the KAPA Library Quantification kit. A separate single-read 150-cycle Illumina NextSeq 550 flow cell was used to sequence each immunoSEQ 96-well plate. Concerning the study's data processing: Because the immunoSEQ output held only junctional sequences and lacked quality scores, the filtering could not match the filtering applied to full-length reads. To assign V/J genes and CDR3, sequences were annotated using PyIR, a Python wrapper for IgBLAST v1.9, with IMGT germline references. Reads were filtered out if the reads had weak V/J assignments (E-value above 1e-6), no CDR3, stop codons, out-of-frame junctions, or ambiguous translated residues. A V3J clonotype was defined by an identical inferred V gene, J gene, and CDR3 amino acid sequence. Percentage overlap between repertoires was computed as shared unique clonotypes divided by the size of the smaller repertoire. RTK rarefaction, the Chao1 estimator, and Recon v2.1 estimates of unobserved clonotypes were used to assess repertoire richness. Generation probabilities for all TCRbeta clonotypes obtained by the gDNA method from a handful of donors were computed using OLGA. TCRdb limited this immuneACCESS table to in-frame rearrangements with V and J called. A share of clones is missing; checked studies link under half to unresolved V genes, and the rest is unexplained. The DNA gave D and trimming, while V, J and clone size come from that table. The sample table records roughly 660,000 clones; roughly 91% of these occur just once. Of the sample, 30% to 40% is held by the ten largest clones.

The TCR originated in a man between 18 and 29 years old in good health. Some clones in this sample may be carry-over from other donors' samples. Material: memory CD8+ T cells from PBMCs. This specimen's cell subset or site label, per the study, means: CD45RO+ cells pooled with CCR7-negative TemRA cells. The rearranged segments are TRBV7-3 and TRBJ2-1; TRBD1 lines up with 8 middle nucleotides. The CDR3 reads as follows: CASSLGQGRHNEQFF. The nucleotide sequence is given as TGTGCCAGCAGCCTCGGACAGGGCCGACACAATGAGCAGTTCTTC. This CDR3, with the reference TRBV7-3 and TRBJ2-1 proteins standing in past its ends, gives the full variable domain GAGVSQTPSNKVTEKGKYVELRCDPISGHTALYWYRQSLGQGPEFLIYFQGTGAADDSGLPNDRFFAVRPEGSVSTLKIQRTERGDSAVYLCASSLGQGRHNEQFFGPGTRLTVL.